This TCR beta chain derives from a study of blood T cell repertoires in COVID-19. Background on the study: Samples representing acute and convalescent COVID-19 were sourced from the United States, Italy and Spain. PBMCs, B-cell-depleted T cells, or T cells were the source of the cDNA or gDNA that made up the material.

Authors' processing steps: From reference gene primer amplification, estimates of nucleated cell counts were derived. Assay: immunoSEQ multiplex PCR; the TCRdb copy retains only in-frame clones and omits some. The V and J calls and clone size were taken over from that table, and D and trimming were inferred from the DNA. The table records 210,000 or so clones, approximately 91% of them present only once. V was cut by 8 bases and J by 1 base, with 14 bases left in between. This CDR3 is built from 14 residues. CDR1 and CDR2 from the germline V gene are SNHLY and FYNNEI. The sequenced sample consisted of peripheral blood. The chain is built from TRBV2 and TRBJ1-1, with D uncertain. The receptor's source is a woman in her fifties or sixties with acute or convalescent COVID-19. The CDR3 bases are TGTGCCAGCGCGGCGCAGCGCGGGAACACTGAAGCTTTCTTT. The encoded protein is CASAAQRGNTEAFF.